Below are 2 T cell receptor beta chains sequenced from a single sample in a study of early T cells in non-severe SARS-CoV-2 infection. MiXCR was run by TCRdb on the 5' RACE reads, yielding one entry per CDR3 protein. The table shows tens of thousands of distinct CDR3 sequences, with over 9.5% occurring only once. Sequences were obtained from whole blood. These receptors all stem from an adult who was a healthcare worker with PCR-confirmed SARS-CoV-2 infection or an uninfected control (not recorded which).

This clonotype has just a few counts. The V gene is TRBV28, the J gene TRBJ1-1; D perhaps matches TRBD1 (5 bases). V lost 4 bases and J 7 bases, leaving 13 bases between the germline ends. This CDR3 is 13 amino acids long. Germline lookup yields CDR1 MDHEN and CDR2 SYDVKM. DNA for the CDR3: TGTGCCAGCAGTTCCGGGCAGGGCGTTGAAGCTTTCTTT. It translates to CASSSGQGVEAFF.

This clonotype was recorded at least ten times. In DNA form, the CDR3 reads TGTGCCAGCAGTCCATTCATAGTTGACAGCTTCTATGGCTACACCTTC. It yields the protein CASSPFIVDSFYGYTF. The chain recombines TRBV27 with TRBJ1-2; a possible D gene is TRBD1 (5 bases). With 5 bases removed from V and 4 bases from J, the gap between germline ends came to 20 bases. The CDR3 contains 16 residues. Germline loops: CDR1 MNHEY, CDR2 SMNVEV (reference sequence).